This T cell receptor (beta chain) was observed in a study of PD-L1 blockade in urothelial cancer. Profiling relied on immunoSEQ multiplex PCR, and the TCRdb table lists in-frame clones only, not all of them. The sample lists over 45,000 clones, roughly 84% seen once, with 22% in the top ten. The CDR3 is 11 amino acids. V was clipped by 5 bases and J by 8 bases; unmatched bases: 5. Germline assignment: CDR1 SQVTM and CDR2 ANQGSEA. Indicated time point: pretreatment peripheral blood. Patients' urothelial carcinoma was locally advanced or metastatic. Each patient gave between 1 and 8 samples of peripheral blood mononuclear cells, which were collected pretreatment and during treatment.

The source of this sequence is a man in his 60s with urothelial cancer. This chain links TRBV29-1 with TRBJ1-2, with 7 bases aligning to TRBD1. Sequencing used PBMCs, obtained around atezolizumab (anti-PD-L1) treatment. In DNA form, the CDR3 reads TGCAGCGTTTGGACAGGAGCCGGCTACACCTTC. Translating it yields CSVWTGAGYTF.